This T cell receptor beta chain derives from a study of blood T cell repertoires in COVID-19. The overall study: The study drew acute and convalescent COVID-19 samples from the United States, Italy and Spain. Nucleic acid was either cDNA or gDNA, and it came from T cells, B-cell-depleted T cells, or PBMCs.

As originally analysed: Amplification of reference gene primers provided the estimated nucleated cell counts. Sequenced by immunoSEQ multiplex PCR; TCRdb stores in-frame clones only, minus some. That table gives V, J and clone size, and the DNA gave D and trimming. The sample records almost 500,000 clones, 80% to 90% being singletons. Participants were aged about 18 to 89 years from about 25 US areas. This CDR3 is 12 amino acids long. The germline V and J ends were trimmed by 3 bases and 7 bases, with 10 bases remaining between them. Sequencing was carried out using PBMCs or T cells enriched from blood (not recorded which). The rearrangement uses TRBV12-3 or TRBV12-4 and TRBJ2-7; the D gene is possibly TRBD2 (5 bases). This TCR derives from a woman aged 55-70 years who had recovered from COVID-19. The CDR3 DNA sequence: TGTGCCAGCAGTTTGGGAGCGCGTGAGCAGTACTTC. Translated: CASSLGAREQYF.